Listed below are T cell receptor beta chains from one sample, sequenced in a study of blood T cell repertoires in COVID-19. The data were produced by immunoSEQ multiplex PCR, yet TCRdb's version contains in-frame clones alone and is incomplete. Of roughly 230,000 clones in the sample, around 80% were seen once. Sequencing input: peripheral blood. The receptors were gathered from a human donor in a cohort sampled during active COVID-19. Both conserved end residues are part of each CDR3. A D gene is named only where the DNA matches it firmly. Expanded clones get a size class; other rows say once, few or many, or leave the size out.

size	V	D	length	J	DNA	CDR3
.	TRBV7-2	.	14	TRBJ1-4	TGTGCCAGCAGCTTAGGACGGAGTAATGAAAAACTGTTTTTT	CASSLGRSNEKLFF
.	TRBV27	TRBD1	15	TRBJ2-5	TGTGCCAGCAGTAAAATACAGGGGTTCGGTGAGACCCAGTACTTC	CASSKIQGFGETQYF
.	TRBV3-1/TRBV3-2	TRBD2	14	TRBJ2-7	TGTGCCAGTAAGAAGGCGGGAGGGCCGGAAGAGCAGTACTTC	CASKKAGGPEEQYF
.	TRBV5-5	TRBD1	15	TRBJ2-5	TGTGCCAGCAGCGTGGGACAGGGGGCGGGGGAGACCCAGTACTTC	CASSVGQGAGETQYF
.	TRBV29-1	.	13	TRBJ1-2	TGCAGCGCTGTGCCCGGGCAGGGTGATGGCTACACCTTC	CSAVPGQGDGYTF
few	TRBV7-6	.	12	TRBJ1-2	TGTGCCAGCAGCGCCGGGGACTATGGCTACACCTTC	CASSAGDYGYTF
.	TRBV10-3	TRBD1	14	TRBJ2-4	TGTGCCACCAAATACGGACAGGGAAGGGACATTCAGTACTTC	CATKYGQGRDIQYF
medium-sized	TRBV6-5	TRBD1	15	TRBJ2-2	TGTGCCAGCGTTACCGGGACAGGGGGCACCGGGGAGCTGTTTTTT	CASVTGTGGTGELFF
.	TRBV19	TRBD2	18	TRBJ2-7	TGTGCCAGTAGTGTCTCCGGGACTAGCGTGTGGGGCTCCTACGAGCAGTACTTC	CASSVSGTSVWGSYEQYF
.	TRBV6-2/TRBV6-3	TRBD2	13	TRBJ2-3	TGTGCCAGCAGCACCGGACTAGCCAATACGCAGTATTTT	CASSTGLANTQYF
.	TRBV11-3	.	13	TRBJ2-5	TGTGCCAGCAGCGCCAGGGGTGGGAAGACCCAGTACTTC	CASSARGGKTQYF
once	TRBV19	TRBD2	13	TRBJ2-1	TGTGCCACTACTAGCGGGAGTTCGGATGAGCAGTTCTTC	CATTSGSSDEQFF
once	TRBV7-2	.	16	TRBJ1-3	TGTGCCAGCAGCTTGGACCCGGGGGGCTCTGGAAACACCATATATTTT	CASSLDPGGSGNTIYF
.	TRBV5-6	TRBD1	13	TRBJ1-1	TGTGCCAGCAGATCGAGACAGGGGGCAGGGGCTTTCTTT	CASRSRQGAGAFF
.	TRBV5-1	TRBD1	14	TRBJ1-2	TGCGCCAGCAGCTTGGGTTCAGGGGGCGAAGGCTACACCTTC	CASSLGSGGEGYTF
.	TRBV9	TRBD1	16	TRBJ2-1	TGTGCCAGCAGCGGAGGGACAGGGGCCCTTTACAATGAGCAGTTCTTC	CASSGGTGALYNEQFF
.	TRBV5-1	TRBD2	17	TRBJ2-3	TGCGCCAGCAGCTTCTGGGGTGGTAGCGGGGTTGGAGATACGCAGTATTTT	CASSFWGGSGVGDTQYF
.	TRBV27	TRBD2	15	TRBJ2-3	TGTGCCAGCAGTTCCGGACTAGCGGGGACAGATACGCAGTATTTT	CASSSGLAGTDTQYF
few	TRBV7-2	TRBD1	13	TRBJ2-7	TGTGCCAGCAGCTGGACAGGGGCGAGAGAGCAGTACTTC	CASSWTGAREQYF
.	TRBV19	.	15	TRBJ1-2	TGTGCCAGTAGGTCCGGGTCAGCGGATGACTATGGCTACACCTTC	CASRSGSADDYGYTF
.	TRBV24-1	TRBD2	16	TRBJ2-1	TGTGCCACCAGTGACCCGTCACTAGCGGGGGGGGATGAGCAGTTCTTC	CATSDPSLAGGDEQFF
once	TRBV7-3	TRBD1	15	TRBJ1-2	TGTGCCAGCAGCCGATCGGACAGGTCGAGCTATGGCTACACCTTC	CASSRSDRSSYGYTF
once	TRBV19	.	14	TRBJ2-7	TGTGCCAGTAGCGCCAGGGTATCCTCCTACGAGCAGTACTTC	CASSARVSSYEQYF
.	TRBV7-2	TRBD2	15	TRBJ2-3	TGTGCCAGCAGCATCGTAGCGGGGGGCCAAGGTACGCAGTATTTT	CASSIVAGGQGTQYF
.	TRBV11-1	TRBD2	13	TRBJ2-5	TGTGCCAGCAGAGGACTAGCTTTGGAGACCCAGTACTTC	CASRGLALETQYF
few	TRBV5-5	.	14	TRBJ2-4	TGTGCCAGCAGCTTGTCTAGGGGGGGATTAATTCAGTACTTC	CASSLSRGGLIQYF
.	TRBV2	TRBD1	15	TRBJ1-1	TGTGCCAGCAGTGAAATGGGCAGGGGGAGGACTGAAGCTTTCTTT	CASSEMGRGRTEAFF
once	TRBV2	TRBD1	13	TRBJ2-2	TGTGCCAGCGACAGGGGGAACACCGGGGAGCTGTTTTTT	CASDRGNTGELFF
.	TRBV5-1	TRBD2	17	TRBJ2-1	TGCGCCAGCAGCTTGTCTAGCGGGAGCTACTCCTACAATGAGCAGTTCTTC	CASSLSSGSYSYNEQFF
.	TRBV5-6	TRBD2	17	TRBJ2-1	TGTGCCAGCAGCTTGGGTTCTAGCGGGAGGAGGGCCAATGAGCAGTTCTTC	CASSLGSSGRRANEQFF
.	TRBV11-3	TRBD1	14	TRBJ2-1	TGTGCCAGCAGCTTAGGGGGACAGAACAATGAGCAGTTCTTC	CASSLGGQNNEQFF
.	TRBV27	.	13	TRBJ2-5	TGTGCCAGCAGTCCGCGATCCCAAGAGACCCAGTACTTC	CASSPRSQETQYF
.	TRBV27	.	15	TRBJ2-3	TGTGCCAGCAGAATCGCCGGGACTTTCACAGATACGCAGTATTTT	CASRIAGTFTDTQYF
.	TRBV28	TRBD2	14	TRBJ2-4	TGTGCCAGCAGAACCGGGACTAGTAACAACATTCAGTACTTC	CASRTGTSNNIQYF
.	TRBV6-4	.	14	TRBJ1-1	TGTGCCAGCAGTGAATGGGCAGGGGAAACTGAAGCTTTCTTT	CASSEWAGETEAFF
.	TRBV6-4	TRBD2	15	TRBJ2-2	TGTGCCAGCAGTGACTCTGCGGGGGACACCGGGGAGCTGTTTTTT	CASSDSAGDTGELFF
.	TRBV15	TRBD1	19	TRBJ1-5	TGTGCCACCAGCAGAGTACGACAGGGCTCTTTTACCTTCGGAGAGCCCCAGCATTTT	CATSRVRQGSFTFGEPQHF
.	TRBV30	TRBD1	13	TRBJ1-4	TGTGCCGAAAGGACAGGGATAAATGAAAAACTGTTTTTT	CAERTGINEKLFF
.	TRBV18	TRBD2	15	TRBJ2-5	TGTGCCAGCTCACCACTGAGCGGGAGGCAAGAGACCCAGTACTTC	CASSPLSGRQETQYF